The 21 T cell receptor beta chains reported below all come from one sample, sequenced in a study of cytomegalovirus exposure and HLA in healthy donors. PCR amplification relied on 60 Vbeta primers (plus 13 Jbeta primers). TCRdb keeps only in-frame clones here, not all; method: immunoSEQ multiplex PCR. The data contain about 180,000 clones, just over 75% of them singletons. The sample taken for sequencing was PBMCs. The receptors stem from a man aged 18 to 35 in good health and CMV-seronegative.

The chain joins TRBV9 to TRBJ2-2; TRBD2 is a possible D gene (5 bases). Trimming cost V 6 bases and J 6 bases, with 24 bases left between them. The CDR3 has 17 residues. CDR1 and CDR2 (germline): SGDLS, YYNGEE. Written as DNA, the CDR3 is TGTGCCAGCACCACGGGATTATCATCGTTCGTTTCCGGGGAGCTGTTTTTT. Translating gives CASTTGLSSFVSGELFF.

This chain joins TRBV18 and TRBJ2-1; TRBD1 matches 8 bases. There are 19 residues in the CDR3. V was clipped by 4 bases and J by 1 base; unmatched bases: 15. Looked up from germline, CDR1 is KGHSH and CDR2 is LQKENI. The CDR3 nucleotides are TGTGCCAGCTCACGTCGGACAGGGTTGGAAAGGAATTCCTACAATGAGCAGTTCTTC. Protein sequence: CASSRRTGLERNSYNEQFF.

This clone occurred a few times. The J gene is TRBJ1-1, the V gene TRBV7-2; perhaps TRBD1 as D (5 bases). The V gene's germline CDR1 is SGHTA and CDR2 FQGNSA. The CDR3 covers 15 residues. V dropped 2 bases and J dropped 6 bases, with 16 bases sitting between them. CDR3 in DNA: TGTGCCAGCAGCTTAATTAATCAGGGTCCCGCTGAAGCTTTCTTT. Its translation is CASSLINQGPAEAFF.

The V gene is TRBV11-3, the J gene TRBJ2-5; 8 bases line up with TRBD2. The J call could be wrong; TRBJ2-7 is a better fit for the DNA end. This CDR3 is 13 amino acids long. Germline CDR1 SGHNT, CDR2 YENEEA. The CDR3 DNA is TGTGCCAGCAGCTTAGCGGGAGGGCGCGAGCAGTACTTC. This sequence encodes CASSLAGGREQYF.

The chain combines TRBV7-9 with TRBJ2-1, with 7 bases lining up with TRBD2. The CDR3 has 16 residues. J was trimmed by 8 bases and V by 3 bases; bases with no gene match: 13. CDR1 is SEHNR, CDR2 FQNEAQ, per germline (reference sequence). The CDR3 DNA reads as TGTGCCAGCAGCTTCTTTAGGCGGGAGTTCGGCGATGAGCAGTTCTTC. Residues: CASSFFRREFGDEQFF.

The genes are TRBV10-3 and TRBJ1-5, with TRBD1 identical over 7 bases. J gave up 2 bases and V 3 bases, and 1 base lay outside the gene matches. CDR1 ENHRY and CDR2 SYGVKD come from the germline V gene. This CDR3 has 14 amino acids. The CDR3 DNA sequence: TGTGCCATCAGTGACGGACAGGGCAATCAGCCCCAGCATTTT. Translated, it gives CAISDGQGNQPQHF.

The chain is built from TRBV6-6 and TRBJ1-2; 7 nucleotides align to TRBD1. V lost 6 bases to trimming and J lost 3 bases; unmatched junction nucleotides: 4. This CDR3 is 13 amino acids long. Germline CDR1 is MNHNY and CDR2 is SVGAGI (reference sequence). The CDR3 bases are TGTGCCAGCAGCCCCGGGACAGACTATGGCTACACCTTC. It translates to CASSPGTDYGYTF.

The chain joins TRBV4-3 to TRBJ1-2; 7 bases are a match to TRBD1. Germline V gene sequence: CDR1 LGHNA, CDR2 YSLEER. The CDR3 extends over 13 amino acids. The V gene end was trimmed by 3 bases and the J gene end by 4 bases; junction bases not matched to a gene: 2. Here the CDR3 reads CASSQTGPYGYTF. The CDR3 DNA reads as TGCGCCAGCAGCCAGACAGGGCCCTATGGCTACACCTTC.

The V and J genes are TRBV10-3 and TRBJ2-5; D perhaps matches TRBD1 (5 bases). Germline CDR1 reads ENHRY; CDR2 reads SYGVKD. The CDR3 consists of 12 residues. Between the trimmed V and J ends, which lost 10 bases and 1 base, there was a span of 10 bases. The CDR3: CATKGSQETQYF. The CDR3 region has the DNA TGTGCCACCAAGGGGTCCCAAGAGACCCAGTACTTC.

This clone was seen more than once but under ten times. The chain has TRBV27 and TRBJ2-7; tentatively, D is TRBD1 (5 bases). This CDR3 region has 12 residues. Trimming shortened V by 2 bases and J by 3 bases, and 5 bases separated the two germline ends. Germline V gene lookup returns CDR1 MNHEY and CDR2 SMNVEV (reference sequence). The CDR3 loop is CASSLDSYEQYF. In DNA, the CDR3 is TGTGCCAGCAGTTTAGACAGCTACGAGCAGTACTTC.

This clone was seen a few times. The DNA for the CDR3 is TGTGCCAGCAGCCCCGCGGGTCAGGGGTCAGATACGCAGTATTTT. Amino acid sequence: CASSPAGQGSDTQYF. V is TRBV9 and J is TRBJ2-3; D is perhaps TRBD1 (6 bases). Trimming stripped 4 bases from V and 4 bases from J, with 16 bases between. Germline assignment: CDR1 SGDLS and CDR2 YYNGEE. The CDR3 contains 15 residues.

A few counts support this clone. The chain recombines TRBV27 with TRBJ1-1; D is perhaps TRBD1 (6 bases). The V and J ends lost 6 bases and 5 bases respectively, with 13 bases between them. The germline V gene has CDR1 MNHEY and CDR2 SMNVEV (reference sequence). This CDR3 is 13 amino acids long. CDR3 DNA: TGTGCCAGCAGGGCACAGGGTTGGACTGAAGCTTTCTTT. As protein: CASRAQGWTEAFF.

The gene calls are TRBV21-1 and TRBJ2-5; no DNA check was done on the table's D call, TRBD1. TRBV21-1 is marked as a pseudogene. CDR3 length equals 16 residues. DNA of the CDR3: TGTGCCAGCAGCAAAGGTGTAAAGGGGGTAGAAGAGACCCAGTACTTC. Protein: CASSKGVKGVEETQYF.

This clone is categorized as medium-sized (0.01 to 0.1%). The CDR3 coding sequence is TGTGCCAGTGCTGGAACCGGGCTCCAAGGGGGCACCGGGGAGCTGTTTTTT. Amino acids: CASAGTGLQGGTGELFF. The V gene is TRBV19, the J gene TRBJ2-2; possibly TRBD1 for D (6 bases). Trimming removed 8 bases from V and 4 bases from J, with 23 bases in between. Germline V gives CDR1 LNHDA, CDR2 SQIVND (reference sequence). CDR3 size: 17 residues.

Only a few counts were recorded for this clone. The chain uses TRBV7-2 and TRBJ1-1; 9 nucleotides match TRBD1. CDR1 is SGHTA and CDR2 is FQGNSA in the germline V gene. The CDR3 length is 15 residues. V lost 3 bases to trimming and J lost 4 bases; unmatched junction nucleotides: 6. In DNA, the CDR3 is TGTGCCAGCAGCTTTGGAGGGACAGGGTCCACTGAAGCTTTCTTT. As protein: CASSFGGTGSTEAFF.

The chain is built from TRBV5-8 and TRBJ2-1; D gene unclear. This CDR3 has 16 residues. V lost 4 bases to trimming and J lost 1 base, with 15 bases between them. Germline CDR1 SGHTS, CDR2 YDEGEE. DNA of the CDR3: TGTGCCAGCAGCCCATCGAAGACTCCTTCCTACAATGAGCAGTTCTTC. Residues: CASSPSKTPSYNEQFF.

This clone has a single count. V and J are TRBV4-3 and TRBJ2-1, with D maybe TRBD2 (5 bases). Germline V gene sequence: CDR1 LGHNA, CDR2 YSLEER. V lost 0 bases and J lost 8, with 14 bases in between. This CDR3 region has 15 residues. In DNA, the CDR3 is TGCGCCAGCAGCCAAGACTGGGTGGAGGCCCATGAGCAGTTCTTC. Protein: CASSQDWVEAHEQFF.

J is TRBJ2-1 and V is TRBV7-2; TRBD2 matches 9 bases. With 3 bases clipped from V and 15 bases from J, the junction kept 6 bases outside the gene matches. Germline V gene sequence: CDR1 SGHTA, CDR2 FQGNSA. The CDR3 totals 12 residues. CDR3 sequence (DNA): TGTGCCAGCAGCTTTAGCGGGGGCCTTCGGTTCTTC. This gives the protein CASSFSGGLRFF.

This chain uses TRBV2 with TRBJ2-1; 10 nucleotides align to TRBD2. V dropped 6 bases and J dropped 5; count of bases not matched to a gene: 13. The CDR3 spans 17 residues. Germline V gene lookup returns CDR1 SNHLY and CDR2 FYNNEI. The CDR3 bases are TGTGCCAGCAGAAAGGGGGCTAGCGGGAGCTTCCACAATGAGCAGTTCTTC. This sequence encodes CASRKGASGSFHNEQFF.

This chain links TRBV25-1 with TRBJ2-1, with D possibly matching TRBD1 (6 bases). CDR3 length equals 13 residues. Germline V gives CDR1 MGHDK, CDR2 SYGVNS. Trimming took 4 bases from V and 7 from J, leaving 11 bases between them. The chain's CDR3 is CASSASTGNEQFF. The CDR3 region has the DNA TGTGCCAGCAGTGCTTCTACAGGGAATGAGCAGTTCTTC.

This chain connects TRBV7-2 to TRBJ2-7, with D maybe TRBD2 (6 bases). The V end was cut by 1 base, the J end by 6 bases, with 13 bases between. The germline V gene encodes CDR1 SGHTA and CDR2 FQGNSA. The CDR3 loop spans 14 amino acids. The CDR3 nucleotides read TGTGCCAGCAGCTTAGGGCGATGGCGGGGCGAGCAGTACTTC. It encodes CASSLGRWRGEQYF.